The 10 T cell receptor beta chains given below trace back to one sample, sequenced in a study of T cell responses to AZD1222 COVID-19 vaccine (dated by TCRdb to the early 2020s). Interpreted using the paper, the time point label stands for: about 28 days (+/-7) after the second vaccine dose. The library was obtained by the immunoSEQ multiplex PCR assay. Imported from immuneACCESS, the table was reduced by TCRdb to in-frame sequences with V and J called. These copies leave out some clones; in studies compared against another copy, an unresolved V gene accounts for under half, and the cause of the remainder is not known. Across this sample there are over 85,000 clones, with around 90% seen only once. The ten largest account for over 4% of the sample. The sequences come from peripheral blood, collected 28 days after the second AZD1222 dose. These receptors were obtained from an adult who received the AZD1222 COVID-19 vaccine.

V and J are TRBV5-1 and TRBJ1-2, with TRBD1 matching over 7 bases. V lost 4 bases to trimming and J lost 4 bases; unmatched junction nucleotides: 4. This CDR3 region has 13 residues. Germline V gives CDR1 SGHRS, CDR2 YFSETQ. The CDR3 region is CASSLGQLYGYTF. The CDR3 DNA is TGCGCCAGCAGCCTGGGACAGCTCTATGGCTACACCTTC.

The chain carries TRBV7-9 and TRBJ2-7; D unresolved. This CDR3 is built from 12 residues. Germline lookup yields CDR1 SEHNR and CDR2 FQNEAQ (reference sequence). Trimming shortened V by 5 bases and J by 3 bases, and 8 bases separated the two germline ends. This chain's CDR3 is CASSHPLYEQYF. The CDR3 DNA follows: TGTGCCAGCAGCCACCCTCTCTACGAGCAGTACTTC.

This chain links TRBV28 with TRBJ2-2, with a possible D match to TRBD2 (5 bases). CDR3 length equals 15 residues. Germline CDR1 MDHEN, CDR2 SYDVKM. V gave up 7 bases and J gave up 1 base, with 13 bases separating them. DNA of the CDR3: TGTGCCAGCACTCCGGGGTCGCAGAACACCGGGGAGCTGTTTTTT. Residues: CASTPGSQNTGELFF.

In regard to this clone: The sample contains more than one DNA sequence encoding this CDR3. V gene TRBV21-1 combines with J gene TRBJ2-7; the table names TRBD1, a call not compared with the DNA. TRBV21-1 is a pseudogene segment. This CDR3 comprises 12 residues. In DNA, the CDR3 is TGTGCCAGCAGCAAGGACAGGGGCGAGCAGTACGTC. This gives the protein CASSKDRGEQYV.

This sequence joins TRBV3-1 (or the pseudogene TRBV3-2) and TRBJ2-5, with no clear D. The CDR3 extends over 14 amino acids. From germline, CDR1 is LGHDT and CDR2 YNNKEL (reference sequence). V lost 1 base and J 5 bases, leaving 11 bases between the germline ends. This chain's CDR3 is CASSQAKGRETQYF. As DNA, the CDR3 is TGTGCCAGCAGCCAAGCTAAGGGCAGGGAGACCCAGTACTTC.

The DNA of the CDR3 is TGTGCCAGCAGTGAACGGGCCAGCCCCCCAGAGACCCAGTACTTC. Translating it yields CASSERASPPETQYF. This sequence joins TRBV6-1 and TRBJ2-5; D unresolved. The CDR3 is 15 amino acids. The germline V gene encodes CDR1 MNHNS and CDR2 SASEGT. Trimming shortened V by 2 bases and J by 4 bases, and 14 bases separated the two germline ends.

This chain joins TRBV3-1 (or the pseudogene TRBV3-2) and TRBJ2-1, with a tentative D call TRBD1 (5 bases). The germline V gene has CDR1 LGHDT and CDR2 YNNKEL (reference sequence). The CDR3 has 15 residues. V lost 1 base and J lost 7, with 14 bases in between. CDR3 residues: CASSQGQNYRNEQFF. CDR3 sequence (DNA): TGTGCCAGCAGCCAAGGACAGAACTACCGGAATGAGCAGTTCTTC.

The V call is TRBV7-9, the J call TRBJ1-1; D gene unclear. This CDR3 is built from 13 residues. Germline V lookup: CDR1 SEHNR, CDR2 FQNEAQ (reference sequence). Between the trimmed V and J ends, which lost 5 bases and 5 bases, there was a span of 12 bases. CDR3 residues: CASSPRMGTEAFF. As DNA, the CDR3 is TGTGCCAGCAGCCCGCGTATGGGGACTGAAGCTTTCTTT.

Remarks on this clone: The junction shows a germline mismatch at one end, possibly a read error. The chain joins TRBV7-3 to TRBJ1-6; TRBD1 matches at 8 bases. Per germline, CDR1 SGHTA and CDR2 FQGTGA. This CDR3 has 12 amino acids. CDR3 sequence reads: CASSSTRTGINF. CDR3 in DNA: TGTGCCAGCAGCTCAACAAGGACAGGGATCAACTTT.

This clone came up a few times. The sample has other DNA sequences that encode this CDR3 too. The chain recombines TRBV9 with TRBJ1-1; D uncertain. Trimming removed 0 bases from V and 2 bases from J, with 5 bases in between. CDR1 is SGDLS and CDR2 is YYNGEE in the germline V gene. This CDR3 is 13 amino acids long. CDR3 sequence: CASSVELNTEAFF. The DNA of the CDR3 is TGTGCCAGCAGCGTAGAGTTAAACACTGAAGCTTTCTTT. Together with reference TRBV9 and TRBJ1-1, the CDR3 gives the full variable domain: DSGVTQTPKHLITATGQRVTLRCSPRSGDLSVYWYQQSLDQGLQFLIQYYNGEERAKGNILERFSAQQFPDLHSELNLSSLELGDSALYFCASSVELNTEAFFGQGTRLTVV.